This passage covers 12 T cell receptor beta chains from one sample sequenced in a study of beta chain features in type 1 diabetes. The authors reverse transcribed all of the isolated RNA, so sequencing captured expressed TCRB transcripts. Method: immunoSEQ multiplex PCR; TCRdb's copy keeps in-frame clones and lacks some. The sample carries fewer than 250,000 clones, roughly 15% recorded once. The sample comprised naive CD4+ T cells from blood. These TCRs come from a woman aged 40 to 50 in good health.

This clone was observed a handful of times. CDR3 sequence (DNA): TGTGCCAGCAGTGAACAGGGCACAGATACGCAGTATTTT. It yields the protein CASSEQGTDTQYF. The V gene is TRBV2, the J gene TRBJ2-3, with D unclear. The germline V gene encodes CDR1 SNHLY and CDR2 FYNNEI. The V end lost 2 bases, the J end lost 1 base, and 4 bases lay between the germline ends. CDR3 length: 13 residues.

This clone was detected a few times. V and J are TRBV6-5 and TRBJ2-5, with D possibly TRBD1 on 5 matching bases. The V gene lost 6 bases and the J gene lost 1 base, with 12 bases spanning the gap. This CDR3 has 14 amino acids. Germline V gene lookup returns CDR1 MNHEY and CDR2 SVGAGI. The CDR3 spells CASRRTFVQETQYF. In DNA form, the CDR3 reads TGTGCCAGCAGAAGGACATTTGTCCAAGAGACCCAGTACTTC.

The chain carries TRBV13 and TRBJ1-2, with TRBD1 matching over 8 bases. Trimming removed 5 bases from V and 3 bases from J; junction bases left unmatched: 8. The CDR3 is 15 amino acids. The V gene's germline CDR1 is PRHDT and CDR2 FYEKMQ (reference sequence). The CDR3 DNA is TGTGCCAGCAGCCCGTGGACAGGGTCGGACTATGGCTACACCTTC. It yields the protein CASSPWTGSDYGYTF.

This clone has more than one count but fewer than ten. The rearrangement joins TRBV6-5 to TRBJ1-5; D is unclear. This CDR3 is 13 amino acids long. CDR1 is MNHEY, CDR2 SVGAGI, per germline. Deletions cut 7 bases from V and 6 bases from J, with 13 bases between. The CDR3 nucleotides are TGTGCCAGCACTGAGAGCCGGGGTCAGCCCCAGCATTTT. Amino acid sequence: CASTESRGQPQHF.

The chain links TRBV7-8 to TRBJ2-4; 8 bases map to TRBD1. The germline V gene has CDR1 SGHVS and CDR2 FQNEAQ. The V and J ends lost 3 bases and 3 bases, in that order; junction bases with no gene match: 4. The CDR3 totals 15 residues. The CDR3 region has the DNA TGTGCCAGCAGCTTTGGAACAGGGGGCAAAAACATTCAGTACTTC. It codes for CASSFGTGGKNIQYF.

The chain combines TRBV6-4 with TRBJ1-6; 8 nucleotides agree with TRBD1. Germline assignment: CDR1 MRHNA and CDR2 SNTAGT. V lost 3 bases and J lost 7; bases outside the gene matches: 8. The CDR3 contains 16 residues. The CDR3: CASSEVPGGWNSPLHF. The CDR3 nucleotides are TGTGCCAGCAGTGAAGTACCAGGGGGCTGGAATTCACCCCTCCACTTT.

This clone was seen more than once but under ten times. J is TRBJ2-1 and V is TRBV18; 10 nucleotides line up with TRBD2. J lost 7 bases, V lost 4 bases, and 10 bases had no gene match. The CDR3 is 16 amino acids. Germline V CDR1 and CDR2: KGHSH, LQKENI. The DNA for the CDR3 is TGTGCCAGCTCACTTAAAAGCGGGGGGGCCGGTAATGAGCAGTTCTTC. Encoded protein: CASSLKSGGAGNEQFF.

This clone was detected a few times. The chain uses TRBV19 and TRBJ2-7, with D tentatively TRBD2 (7 bases). Germline assignment: CDR1 LNHDA and CDR2 SQIVND (reference sequence). There are 12 residues in the CDR3. The V end lost 2 bases, the J end lost 8 bases, and 10 bases lay between the germline ends. CDR3 sequence reads: CASSIKGGKQYF. The CDR3 region has the DNA TGTGCCAGTAGTATAAAGGGGGGGAAGCAGTACTTC.

V is TRBV5-4 and J is TRBJ1-2; TRBD1 matches at 7 bases. V shed 6 bases, J shed 5 bases, and the junction held 4 bases outside the gene matches. CDR1 is SGHNT, CDR2 YYREEE, per germline (reference sequence). The CDR3 covers 12 residues. This CDR3 reads CASTGGNYGYTF. The CDR3 DNA sequence: TGTGCCAGCACAGGGGGTAATTATGGCTACACCTTC.

This clone has a handful of counts. The chain carries TRBV4-1 and TRBJ1-4; D is ambiguous. The ends were cut back, 0 bases at V and 8 bases at J, with 13 bases in the middle. Per germline, CDR1 MGHRA and CDR2 YSYEKL. The CDR3 has 15 residues. The CDR3 sequence: CASSQEWRVGEKLFF. The CDR3 DNA reads as TGCGCCAGCAGCCAAGAATGGAGGGTAGGGGAAAAACTGTTTTTT.

This clone showed up just a few times. The gene calls are TRBV11-3 and TRBJ2-7; D perhaps matches TRBD1 (7 bases). V lost 6 bases and J 7 bases, leaving 13 bases between the germline ends. CDR1 and CDR2 from the germline V gene are SGHNT and YENEEA. This CDR3 comprises 12 residues. The CDR3 protein is CASSWTGGEQYF. In DNA form, the CDR3 reads TGTGCCAGCAGTTGGACAGGAGGGGAGCAGTACTTC. The complete variable domain, with remaining parts taken from reference TRBV11-3 and TRBJ2-7, reads EAGVVQSPRYKIIEKKQPVAFWCNPISGHNTLYWYLQNLGQGPELLIRYENEEAVDDSQLPKDRFSAERLKGVDSTLKIQPAELGDSAVYLCASSWTGGEQYFGPGTRLTVT.

This clone was counted at least ten times. J is TRBJ2-5 and V is TRBV4-3; TRBD2 matches 11 bases. Germline V CDR1 and CDR2: LGHNA, YSLEER. The CDR3 contains 15 residues. J gave up 1 base and V 6 bases, and 4 bases lay outside the gene matches. The CDR3 here is CASSPGLAGQETQYF. The CDR3 DNA reads TGCGCCAGCAGTCCCGGACTAGCGGGCCAAGAGACCCAGTACTTC.